Listed below are T cell receptor beta chains from one sample, sequenced in a study of Ad26.COV2.S vaccination and SARS-CoV-2 variants. TCRdb keeps only in-frame clones here, not all; method: immunoSEQ multiplex PCR. The profile shows about 260,000 clones, around nine tenths of them singletons. The sample in question was peripheral blood, obtained in a trial of Ad26.COV2.S vaccine versus placebo. Receptor source: a person aged 18 to 59 who received the Ad26.COV2.S COVID-19 vaccine or a placebo. The CDR3 runs from the conserved cysteine through the conserved F or W. A D gene is named only where the DNA matches it firmly. A row's size may be missing; if present it is once, few, many or a size class.

>TRBV30|TRBD2|TRBJ2-7|few
CAWSQRGYEQYF
TGTGCCTGGAGTCAGCGGGGTTACGAGCAGTACTTC
>TRBV4-2|TRBD1|TRBJ2-5|once
CASRGQGGQETQYF
TGTGCCAGCAGGGGACAGGGGGGGCAAGAGACCCAGTACTTC
>TRBV7-9|NA|TRBJ2-5|NA
CASSSQGLQETQYF
TGTGCCAGCAGCTCCCAGGGGCTCCAAGAGACCCAGTACTTC
>TRBV20-1|NA|TRBJ2-3|NA
CSATLLPLRYF
TGCAGTGCTACTCTACTACCTCTACGGTATTTT
>TRBV29-1|TRBD1|TRBJ2-2|NA
CSVGQGGSDTGELFF
TGCAGCGTGGGACAGGGGGGGTCGGACACCGGGGAGCTGTTTTTT
>TRBV19|TRBD1|TRBJ1-5|many
CASSRIQGTVQPQHF
TGTGCCAGTAGTAGGATACAGGGGACGGTACAGCCCCAGCATTTT
>TRBV15|TRBD1|TRBJ1-2|few
CATSSGRNRGLSNYGYTF
TGTGCCACCAGCTCCGGGCGGAACAGGGGGTTATCCAACTATGGCTACACCTTC
>TRBV19|NA|TRBJ2-1|NA
CASSMSRYNEQFF
TGTGCCAGTAGTATGTCGCGGTACAATGAGCAGTTCTTC
>TRBV7-2|NA|TRBJ2-3|NA
CASSLGSGSDTQYF
TGTGCCAGCAGCTTGGGGTCCGGGAGCGATACGCAGTATTTT
>TRBV7-2|NA|TRBJ2-5|NA
CASSTRGGARETQYF
TGTGCCAGCAGCACCAGAGGGGGGGCGAGGGAGACCCAGTACTTC
>TRBV5-4|TRBD1|TRBJ2-5|NA
CASSSGQGEETQYF
TGTGCCAGCAGCAGTGGACAGGGAGAAGAGACCCAGTACTTC
>TRBV10-3|NA|TRBJ1-4|NA
CAISQGLAGEKLFF
TGTGCCATCAGTCAGGGTCTTGCGGGCGAAAAACTGTTTTTT
>TRBV30|NA|TRBJ2-3|NA
CAWSSGVGTQYF
TGTGCCTGGAGTAGTGGCGTGGGAACGCAGTATTTT
>TRBV5-1|NA|TRBJ1-4|NA
CASSLVGQRNEKLFF
TGCGCCAGCAGCTTGGTTGGACAGCGTAATGAAAAACTGTTTTTT
>TRBV6-2/TRBV6-3|TRBD1|TRBJ1-6|NA
CASSYSEVPGQDNSPLHF
TGTGCCAGCAGTTACTCGGAGGTTCCAGGACAGGATAATTCACCCCTCCACTTT
>TRBV3-1/TRBV3-2|TRBD1|TRBJ1-1|few
CASSPWDRSFGGTEAFF
TGTGCCAGCAGCCCATGGGACAGGAGCTTTGGTGGCACTGAAGCTTTCTTT
>TRBV9|NA|TRBJ2-5|NA
CASSVGRTIVETQYF
TGTGCCAGCAGCGTAGGAAGGACCATAGTAGAGACCCAGTACTTC
>TRBV30|NA|TRBJ1-2|NA
CAWRTAINYGYTF
TGTGCCTGGAGAACGGCGATTAACTATGGCTACACCTTC
>TRBV5-1|NA|TRBJ2-7|NA
CASSSRGPGDEQYF
TGCGCCAGCAGCTCCCGGGGGCCGGGAGACGAGCAGTACTTC
>TRBV18|TRBD2|TRBJ2-1|NA
CASSPAGGVRGEQFF
TGTGCCAGCTCACCCGCGGGAGGGGTCCGGGGTGAGCAGTTCTTC